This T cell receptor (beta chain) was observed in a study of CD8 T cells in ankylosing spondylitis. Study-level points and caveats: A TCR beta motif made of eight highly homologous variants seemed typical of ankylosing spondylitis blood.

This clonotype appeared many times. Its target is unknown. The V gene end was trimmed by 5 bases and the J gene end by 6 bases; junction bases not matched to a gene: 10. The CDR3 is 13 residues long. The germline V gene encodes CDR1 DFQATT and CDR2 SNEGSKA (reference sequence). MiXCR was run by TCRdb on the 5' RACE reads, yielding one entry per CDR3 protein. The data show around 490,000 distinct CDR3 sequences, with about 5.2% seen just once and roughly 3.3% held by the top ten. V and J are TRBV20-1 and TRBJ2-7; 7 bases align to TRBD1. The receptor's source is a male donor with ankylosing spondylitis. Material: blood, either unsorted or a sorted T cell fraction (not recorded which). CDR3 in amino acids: CSADSGQYGEQYF. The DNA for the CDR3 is TGCAGTGCTGACTCGGGACAGTACGGCGAGCAGTACTTC.